What follows describes a single TCR beta chain. Its specificity is unknown. Researchers amplified the TCR beta CDR3 regions from RNA transcripts. During a first-round RT-PCR of the TCR CDR3, the HTBI primer set was used. One entry per CDR3 protein, called by TCRdb with MiXCR from the multiplex PCR reads. This sample has under 350,000 distinct CDR3 sequences, with around 20% found just once. This sample is part of a study of T cells in Graves' hyperthyroidism and ophthalmopathy. Study-wide findings and caveats: Most clonotypes expanded in the thyroid (above 0.001) were also present in blood.

Trimming cost V 3 bases and J 3 bases; bases outside gene matches: 4. The CDR3 sequence is 16 residues long. Germline lookup yields CDR1 LNHDA and CDR2 SQIVND (reference sequence). Hyperthyroidism of Graves' type that showed no ophthalmopathy progression within 18 months was stable. Patients were excluded for uncontrolled infection, other autoimmune disease, pregnancy or lactation. More than 8.5 ml of fresh peripheral blood supplied the PBMCs. The rearrangement joins TRBV19 to TRBJ2-2, with TRBD1 matching 10 bases. The sample taken for sequencing was blood. This TCR derives from a woman in her 50s with Graves' hyperthyroidism. DNA for the CDR3: TGTGCCAGTAGTATGTGGGACAGGGGCGACACCGGGGAGCTGTTTTTT. It codes for CASSMWDRGDTGELFF.